Detailed here is one T cell receptor (beta chain). Its antigen target is currently unknown. No clone much larger than this one lies a single base away; base qualities are absent. In total, 500 to 700 healthy bone marrow donors made up the cohort. At the time of sampling, all cohort members were nominally healthy, though unrecorded immune exposures were likely present. The donor tested CMV seropositive, placing the donor among the 290 or so seropositive members of the cohort. A peripheral blood sample was provided by each donor, and peripheral blood mononuclear cells were used for TCR beta sequencing. Genomic DNA was extracted from the blood cell samples with the Qiagen DNeasy Blood Extraction Kit. Libraries were built with the immunoSEQ multiplex PCR assay. For the multiplex PCR, a mixture combining 60 forward primers for TCR Vbeta segments and 13 reverse primers for TCR Jbeta segments was used. The CDR3 region of rearranged TCR beta genes was amplified from genomic DNA with a multiplex PCR assay. Amplified TCR beta libraries were sequenced as 87-base-pair reads on the Illumina HiSeq System. In the paper's pipeline: Across the 500 to 700 repertoires, a later analysis counted some 80 million unique TCR beta chains, approximately 12 million of which were shared by at least two donors. A nearest-neighbor algorithm error-corrected the raw reads and collapsed the reads into unique sequences, merging closely related sequences to remove PCR and sequencing errors. CDR3 sequences were aligned to IMGT reference sequences to assign V, D and J gene segments. Each retained sequence needed at least a six-nucleotide match to both a V gene segment and a J gene segment. Rearrangements were classified as productive when the CDR3 lacked stop codons and remained in frame with V and J, and all other rearrangements were classified as non-productive. CDR3 was defined according to IMGT convention as the region running from the second conserved V-encoded cysteine to the conserved J-encoded phenylalanine. Sequences without an unambiguous match to a single V gene segment were excluded from the earlier analysis of several hundred of the donors. An earlier analysis of almost 600 of the donors classified V segments as functional when productive rearrangements were above 56.7% and as segregating when the standard deviation between donors was above 5%. To diagnose cytomegalovirus status from the catalog of TCR beta chain sequences, a statistical classification framework was built. In a later analysis, V and J genes were assigned by comparing TCR nucleotide sequences against IMGT/GENE-DB human TR gene sequences. The TCRdist pipeline was used in a later analysis to assign CDR3 sequences and most-parsimonious VDJ recombination scenarios. In a later analysis, each TCR beta chain was defined by its CDR3 amino acid sequence together with its V-gene family, and reads lacking a unique V-gene family were excluded. As a way to deal with suspected cross-contamination and a sequencing artifact, a later analysis dropped approximately 590 nucleotide sequences that were highly shared and had low generation probability. In a later analysis, a clonal expansion index was calculated for each public chain from normalized within-repertoire ranks of inferred template counts. In a later analysis, generation probabilities were computed using a VDJ recombination model fitted to out-of-frame rearrangements, and the results were checked against IGoR. A later analysis scored TCR-TCR, TCR-HLA and TCR-CMV co-occurrence with hypergeometric tests, applying a repertoire-size bias correction to TCR pairs. A later analysis estimated false discovery rates by permuting HLA or CMV assignments 20 times. In a later analysis, co-occurring TCRs were grouped using DBSCAN, with TCRdist sequence similarity added in when clustering inside HLA-allele-positive subsets. Repertoires with fewer than 30,000 or more than 120,000 public chains were left out of co-occurrence clustering, as were five repertoires with anomalous nucleotide sharing. Not all clones reach the TCRdb copy of this immuneACCESS table, which keeps in-frame sequences only. Checked studies attribute under half of the gap to unresolved V genes and leave the rest unexplained. For V, J and clone size, that table is used; D and trimming come from the DNA. The table for this sample lists some 120,000 clones; 77% of them were counted only once. The ten largest account for roughly 13% of the sample.

These data belong to a study of cytomegalovirus exposure and HLA in healthy donors (dated by TCRdb to the late 2010s). For the wider study: An earlier analysis of roughly 570 of the donors reported approximately 300 Gb of sequence data and around 110 million unique TCR beta sequences obtained from about 180 million T cells. High-throughput TCR immunosequencing, statistical association of individual TCRs with disease status, and machine learning were combined to predict cytomegalovirus infection status. Both class I and class II loci were covered by HLA typing, at four-digit resolution. On average, approximately 250,000 unique TCR beta nucleotide sequences were sequenced per donor among about 400 genotyped donors of the cohort, with 15% to 20% of those sequences being non-productive. The number of donors typed differed by locus, with roughly 629-640 for A, B, C, DRB1 and DQB1, 522 for DQA1, about 610 for DPA1, and around 460 for DPB1. A later analysis re-examined previously published TCR beta repertoires from roughly 650 donors and added high-resolution HLA genotyping to investigate patterns of TCR occurrence. An early release that covered roughly 600 HLA-typed donors contained around 330 gigabases of sequencing data and tens of millions of unique TCR sequences. An earlier analysis of roughly 600 of the donors used high-throughput TCR beta sequencing to judge whether each TCR beta V gene segment behaved as functional or pseudogenic. Among the approximately 400 genotyped donors, around 79% belonged to the genetic ancestry cluster associated with self-reported Caucasian donors. Rather than drawing on any new phenotypic data, the later analysis identified candidate immune exposures from TCR beta sequences and the way those sequences occurred across donors. Genome-wide SNP genotypes for about three fifths of the roughly 670 donors were used in a later genetic analysis, which treated that subset as a discovery cohort. In addition to the first cohort of approximately 670 subjects, a separate validation cohort of under 150 different subjects was used. All discovery cohort repertoires had been generated using a single sequencing platform. The T cell repertoires of 666 subjects were profiled by immunosequencing and related to cytomegalovirus serostatus. Donor age, sex, ethnicity and CMV serostatus were collected together with the repertoire data. Four to six DR-DQ haplotypes were handled as single units for association and clustering, since linkage in the cohort was strong. The study aimed to test whether cataloging public T cell receptors could reveal signatures of past pathogen exposure. Beyond this particular receptor, the publication reports: In an earlier analysis of roughly 500 of the donors, most TCR beta V segments appeared in productive rearrangements about 90% or about 30% of the time, broadly matching IMGT annotations. The classifier was reported to diagnose cytomegalovirus status with high specificity and sensitivity in both the original cohort and the validation cohort. Compared with equally common non-associated chains, HLA-associated TCR beta chains in a later analysis were more clonally expanded and had lower generation probabilities. Assigning TCR associations to individual alleles was difficult when HLA alleles, especially DR and DQ, strongly co-occurred. The sequencing pipeline was judged likely to have produced a cluster of highly shared sequence variants as a technical artifact. A later genetic analysis associated a missense DCLRE1C variant with V-gene and J-gene trimming of TCR beta chains, and an independent cohort replicated the association. The study gave a list of 150 to 200 TCR beta chains associated with cytomegalovirus. A further reported finding was that TCR beta sequences accurately predicted the HLA-A and HLA-B alleles for most subjects in the first cohort. In vitro tests confirmed that a few of the cytomegalovirus-associated TCR beta chains recognize cytomegalovirus antigens. Linkage disequilibrium might explain the correlated functional status among segregating V segments, but an unknown experimental factor could not be ruled out. A later analysis reported that several top co-occurrence clusters appeared linked to parvovirus B19, influenza, CMV and Epstein-Barr virus. The earlier analysis of 587 of the donors excluded approximately 17 rarely observed V segments, including chromosome 9 orphons, because counts were too low. In this cohort, only TCR beta chains were sequenced, and detectable features were limited by the absence of alpha or paired-chain data. According to a later analysis, most CMV-associated TCR beta chains appeared to be HLA-restricted, and the HLA associations seemed to be driven largely by CMV exposure. While some public TCRs were present in many individuals, most TCR sequences turned up only very rarely across donors. In a later genetic analysis, fewer N-insertions in productive TCRs were reported among donors in an Asian-associated ancestry cluster than the approximately 710-donor mean. Specific HLA alleles were associated with 15,000 to 20,000 TCR beta sequences at a false discovery rate of 0.05 in a later analysis. The authors suggested that the approach could potentially be generalized to other disease states and immunological phenotypes. Some IMGT-functional V segments, including TRBV6-2 and TRBV6-3, could not be told apart with the 87-base-pair reads, so those segments were excluded. Immune exposure information for the cohort was limited to CMV serostatus. The presence/absence analyses assumed that sequencing depth was roughly uniform across donors, and that assumption may not be true. Because HLA typing was unavailable for some donors at each locus, only the typed subset was used in association tests. In a later analysis, the rate of TCR association differed among HLA loci, with DRB1 alleles having the most associated TCRs and HLA-C alleles having the fewest.

Trimming removed 5 bases from V and 5 bases from J; the gene matches leave 5 bases unexplained. CDR1 MNHNY and CDR2 SVGAGI were looked up in the germline V gene (reference sequence). Taken from cysteine to phenylalanine, the CDR3 has 16 residues. Here the CDR3 DNA is all that survives: 48 bases in frame from base 1. The sample taken for sequencing was PBMCs. The clonotype was recovered from a woman aged 40 to 50 in good health and CMV-seropositive. The chain links TRBV6-6 with TRBJ2-2, with TRBD2 identical over 13 junction bases. The CDR3 protein: CASSGGTSGNTGELFF. The DNA is as follows: TGTGCCAGCAGTGGGGGGACTAGCGGGAATACCGGGGAGCTGTTTTTT.